The next 11 T cell receptor beta chains were all read from a single sample in a study of CD8 T cells in Susac syndrome. With random hexamers, reverse transcription was performed on about 0.5 to 1 ug of RNA. MiXCR, run by TCRdb on the immunoSEQ multiplex PCR reads, gives a single entry per CDR3 protein. The data contain over 100,000 distinct CDR3 sequences, roughly 95% of them seen just once; the ten biggest clones take up 0.13% to 0.15%. Sequencing was performed on CD4+ T cells from PBMCs. These TCRs come from a human donor with Susac syndrome.

J is TRBJ1-1 and V is TRBV29-1, with D hard to call. This CDR3 has 12 residues. The ends were cut back, 7 bases at V and 6 bases at J, with 15 bases in the middle. Germline V gives CDR1 SQVTM, CDR2 ANQGSEA. In DNA form, the CDR3 reads TGCAGCGCCCGGAACCTGCGTTCTGAAGCTTTCTTT. Its translation: CSARNLRSEAFF.

The J gene is TRBJ2-7, the V gene TRBV29-1, with a tentative D call TRBD1 (6 bases). In germline, CDR1 is SQVTM, CDR2 ANQGSEA. The germline V and J ends were trimmed by 7 bases and 0 bases, with 10 bases remaining between them. The CDR3 length is 12 residues. The CDR3 protein is CSAGDTSYEQYF. Written as DNA, the CDR3 is TGCAGCGCTGGGGACACCTCCTACGAGCAGTACTTC.

V gene TRBV19 combines with J gene TRBJ2-6; D call uncertain. With 3 bases removed from V and 0 bases from J, the gap between germline ends came to 24 bases. Germline V gene sequence: CDR1 LNHDA, CDR2 SQIVND (reference sequence). The CDR3 consists of 21 residues. The CDR3 sequence: CASSIILGAGEPPSGANVLTF. The CDR3 nucleotides are TGTGCCAGTAGTATCATTCTGGGCGCAGGCGAACCCCCCTCTGGGGCCAACGTCCTGACTTTC.

This clonotype was seen only once. V and J are TRBV5-1 and TRBJ2-3; D gene ambiguous. This CDR3 comprises 15 residues. Trimming left V 0 bases short and J 1 base short, with 9 bases between. Per the germline V gene, CDR1 is SGHRS and CDR2 is YFSETQ. The CDR3 reads CASSLEGGRTDTQYF. In DNA form, the CDR3 reads TGCGCCAGCAGCTTGGAGGGCGGACGCACAGATACGCAGTATTTT.

V gene TRBV20-1 combines with J gene TRBJ2-3; D may match TRBD1 or TRBD2 (5 bases each). The CDR3 covers 13 residues. Germline CDR1 is DFQATT and CDR2 is SNEGSKA (reference sequence). The CDR3: CSPGPNRDPAQYF. The CDR3 DNA sequence: TGCAGCCCGGGGCCTAACCGGGATCCTGCGCAGTATTTT.

The J gene is TRBJ2-3, the V gene TRBV5-1; weak D call: TRBD2 (6 bases). Trimming left V 5 bases short and J 4 bases short, with 14 bases between. The CDR3 sequence is 14 residues long. Germline V gene data show CDR1 as SGHRS and CDR2 as YFSETQ. This CDR3 is CASSWGSSADTQYF. CDR3 nucleotides: TGCGCCAGCAGTTGGGGGTCTAGCGCAGATACGCAGTATTTT.

The gene calls are TRBV12-3 or TRBV12-4 and TRBJ2-2; no clear D gene. The CDR3 consists of 13 residues. Trimming removed 2 bases at V and 6 bases at J, with 7 bases between. CDR3 nucleotide sequence: TGTGCCAGCAGTTTATGGCGTTCCGGGGAGCTGTTTTTT. Amino acids: CASSLWRSGELFF.

The chain couples TRBV24-1 to TRBJ2-5, with 7 bases identical to TRBD1. The germline CDR1 and CDR2 sequences are KGHDR and SFDVKD. The CDR3 is made up of 14 amino acids. J gave up 7 bases and V 6 bases, and 10 bases lay outside the gene matches. The CDR3 loop reads CATSKSTGDGTQYF. CDR3 bases: TGTGCCACCAGTAAATCCACAGGGGATGGGACCCAGTACTTC.

This chain uses TRBV11-2 with TRBJ2-3, with D unclear. The CDR3 covers 16 residues. Trimming left V 2 bases short and J 0 bases short, with 12 bases between. Germline-derived CDR1 and CDR2 are SGHAT and FQNNGV. CDR3 nucleotide sequence: TGTGCCAGCAGCTTACCCCCCAACCCTAGCACAGATACGCAGTATTTT. Its translation is CASSLPPNPSTDTQYF.

This chain joins TRBV28 and TRBJ2-6, with D perhaps TRBD2 (6 bases). V lost 4 bases to trimming and J lost 7 bases, with 11 bases between them. Germline V CDR1 and CDR2: MDHEN, SYDVKM. The CDR3 has 14 residues. CDR3 coding DNA: TGTGCCAGCAGTTCTTTCGGGAGAGCCAACGTCCTGACTTTC. Amino acids: CASSSFGRANVLTF.

The J gene is TRBJ2-1, the V gene TRBV20-1, with TRBD2 identical over 13 bases. The V gene end was trimmed by 6 bases and the J gene end by 3 bases; junction bases not matched to a gene: 8. The CDR3 is 16 amino acids. The germline gives CDR1 DFQATT, CDR2 SNEGSKA (reference sequence). The CDR3 sequence is CSAEIGLAGDYNEQFF. The CDR3 coding sequence is TGCAGTGCCGAGATCGGACTAGCGGGAGACTACAATGAGCAGTTCTTC.